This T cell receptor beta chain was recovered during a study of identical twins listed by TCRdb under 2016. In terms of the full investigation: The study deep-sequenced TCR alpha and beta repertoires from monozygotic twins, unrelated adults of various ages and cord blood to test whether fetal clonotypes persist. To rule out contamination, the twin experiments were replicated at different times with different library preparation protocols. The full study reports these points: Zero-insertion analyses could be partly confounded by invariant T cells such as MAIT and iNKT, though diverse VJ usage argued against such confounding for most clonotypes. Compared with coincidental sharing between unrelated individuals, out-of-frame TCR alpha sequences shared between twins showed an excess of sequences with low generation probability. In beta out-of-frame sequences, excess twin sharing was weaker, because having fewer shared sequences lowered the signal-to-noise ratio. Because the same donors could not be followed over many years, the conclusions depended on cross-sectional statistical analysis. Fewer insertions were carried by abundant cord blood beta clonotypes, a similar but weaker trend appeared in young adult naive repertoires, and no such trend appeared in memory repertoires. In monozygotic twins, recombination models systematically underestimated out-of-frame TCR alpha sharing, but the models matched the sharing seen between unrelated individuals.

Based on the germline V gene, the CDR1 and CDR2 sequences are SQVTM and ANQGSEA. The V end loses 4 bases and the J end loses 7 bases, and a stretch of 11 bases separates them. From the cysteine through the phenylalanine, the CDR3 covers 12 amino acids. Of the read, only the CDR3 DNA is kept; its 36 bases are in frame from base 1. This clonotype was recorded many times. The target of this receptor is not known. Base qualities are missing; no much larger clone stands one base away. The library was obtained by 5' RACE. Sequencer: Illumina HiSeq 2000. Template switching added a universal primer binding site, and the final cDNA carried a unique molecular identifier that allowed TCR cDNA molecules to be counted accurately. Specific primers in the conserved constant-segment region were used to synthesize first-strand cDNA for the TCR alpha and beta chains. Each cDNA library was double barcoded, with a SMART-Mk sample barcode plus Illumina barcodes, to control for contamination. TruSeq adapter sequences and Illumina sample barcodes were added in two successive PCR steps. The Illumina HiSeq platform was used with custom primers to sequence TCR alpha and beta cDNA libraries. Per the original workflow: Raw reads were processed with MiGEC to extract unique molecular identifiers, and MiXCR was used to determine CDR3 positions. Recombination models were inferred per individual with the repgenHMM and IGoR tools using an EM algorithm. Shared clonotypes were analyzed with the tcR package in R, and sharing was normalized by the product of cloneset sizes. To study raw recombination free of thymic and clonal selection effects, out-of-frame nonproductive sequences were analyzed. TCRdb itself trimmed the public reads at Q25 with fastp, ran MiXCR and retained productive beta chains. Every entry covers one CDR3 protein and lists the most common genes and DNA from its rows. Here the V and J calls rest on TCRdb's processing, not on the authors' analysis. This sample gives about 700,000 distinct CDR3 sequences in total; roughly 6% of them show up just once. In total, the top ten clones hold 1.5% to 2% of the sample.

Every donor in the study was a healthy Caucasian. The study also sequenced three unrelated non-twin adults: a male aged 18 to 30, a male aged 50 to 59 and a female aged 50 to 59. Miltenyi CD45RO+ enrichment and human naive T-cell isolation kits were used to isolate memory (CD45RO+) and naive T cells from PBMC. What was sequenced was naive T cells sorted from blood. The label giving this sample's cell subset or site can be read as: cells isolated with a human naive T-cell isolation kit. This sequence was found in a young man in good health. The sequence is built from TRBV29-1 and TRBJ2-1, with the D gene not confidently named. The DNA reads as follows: TGCAGCGTTGTACATCTGAAAAATGAGCAGTTCTTC. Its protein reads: CSVVHLKNEQFF.